What follows is one TCR beta chain and its context. This clonotype was seen many times. The antigen it binds to is not known. No base quality values were provided; no much bigger clone lies one nucleotide off. TCR beta CDR3 regions were amplified from RNA transcripts. For the first round of RT-PCR on the TCR CDR3, the HTBI primer set was used together with the Qiagen OneStep RT-PCR kit. Libraries were constructed in a second round of multiplex PCR, after which size selection and purification were performed. The libraries were sequenced on an Illumina HiSeq2000 using paired-end 100 bp reads. Per the original workflow: SOAPnuke was used to process the raw data, with reads discarded if the reads contained adapters or uncalled bases, had a mean Phred below 15, or lacked an exact constant-primer or identifier match. COPE v1.2.5 was used to merge the high-quality paired reads, and each unique nucleotide sequence was defined as a clonotype. MiTCR v1.1 was used to align the clonotypes against IMGT TRBV, TRBD and TRBJ reference segments. Only V-J combinations with frequency above 0.0001, covering about 99% of repertoires, were analysed. The TCS score was defined as F50 (clonal expansion) divided by E x V (chaos), with BLOSUM62-based TCRdist calculated between CDR3 peptides within each V-J. Welch's t-statistics and random forest reduced around 520 V-J features to 13, which were used in a naive Bayes classifier (R e1071). Thyroid-blood repertoire similarity was quantified with the Morisita-Horn index. TCRdb redid the processing of the public reads, applying fastp at Q25 and MiXCR, and retained in-frame beta chains. A single entry per CDR3 protein holds the most common genes and DNA from its merged rows. Clone size and V and J calls follow TCRdb, not the original study. The sample has hundreds of thousands of distinct CDR3 sequences on record, about 14% of them singletons. 3.5% to 4.5% of the sample rests with the top ten.

The CDR3 covers 14 residues, taking in both the cysteine and the phenylalanine. The DNA shown is the 42-base CDR3, in frame from base 1. Looking up the germline V gene (reference sequence) yields CDR1 LNHDA and CDR2 SQIVND. V loses 5 bases at its end and J loses 7 bases; junction bases beyond the gene matches: 8. Ophthalmopathy patients had moderately to severely active disease, Clinical Activity Score of at least 3, NOSPECS grade of at least 4, and duration under 3 months. Patients with uncontrolled infections, other autoimmune diseases, pregnancy or lactation were excluded. Diagnoses were established on the basis of clinical symptoms, serum thyroxine and TRAb, thyroid ultrasound, and orbital computed tomography. PBMCs were separated from 7.5 to 10 ml of fresh peripheral blood using Ficoll-Paque density gradient centrifugation. Total RNA was extracted with Trizol reagent, and quality was checked on an Agilent 2100 Bioanalyzer.

This sample is drawn from a study of T cells in Graves' hyperthyroidism and ophthalmopathy (dated by TCRdb to about 2019). Broadly, across the study: Peripheral blood was sampled at the time of initial diagnosis, prior to any treatment. The 90 to 100 discovery patients were randomly divided into training and test sets at a 7:3 ratio. A discovery cohort of roughly 96 patients, roughly 45 with Graves' ophthalmopathy and about 58 with stable Graves' hyperthyroidism, was used to find distinguishing TCR V-J signatures. The paper describes TCR Vbeta CDR3 sequencing of about 140 peripheral blood samples, made up of 43 ophthalmopathy patients, more than 70 hyperthyroidism patients and 17 progressor patients. After sampling, hyperthyroidism patients received methimazole starting at 30 mg daily, and ophthalmopathy patients received high-dose intravenous methylprednisolone. Prospective prediction of ophthalmopathy was tested in an independent validation cohort consisting of 18 hyperthyroidism patients and some 15 patients who later progressed to ophthalmopathy. The study also compared thyroid tissue and blood T-cell repertoires from a handful of Graves' hyperthyroidism patients. Overall results and qualifications from the work: Sample size was not statistically predetermined, and investigators were not blinded to group allocation. A model built on a 13 V-J signature distinguished ophthalmopathy from stable hyperthyroidism, reaching 87.88% sensitivity and about 81% specificity in cross-validation and 80%/75% in testing. Most expanded thyroid clonotypes (frequency above 0.001) were also found in blood, which suggests that blood repertoires may mirror thyroid immune responses. In validation, the model predicted progression to ophthalmopathy with 55% to 71% sensitivity and around 72% specificity, a median of around 6.6 months before onset.

The rearrangement joined TRBV19 to TRBJ1-5, with TRBD1 matching 7 junction bases. Sequenced material: blood. This receptor was obtained from a woman in her thirties or forties with Graves' ophthalmopathy. The DNA is as follows: TGTGCCAGTAGTCAGGGGGGGGCCTGGCAGCCCCAGCATTTT. The encoded protein is CASSQGGAWQPQHF.